This T cell receptor (beta chain) was found in a study of cytomegalovirus exposure and HLA in healthy donors. The study, taken as a whole, reports: Productive rates of about 90% or about 30% were seen for most TCR beta V segments in an earlier analysis.

Germline V gives CDR1 MNHEY, CDR2 SMNVEV (reference sequence). This CDR3 spans 17 amino acids. Trimming removed 0 bases at V and 4 bases at J, with 18 bases between. The donors, nominally healthy at sampling, likely had unrecorded immune exposures. This clone was seen a handful of times. Its antigen is unidentified. PCR was performed using 60 Vbeta and 13 Jbeta primers. As originally analysed: A later analysis counted around 80 million unique TCR beta chains, some 12 million shared. Sequencing used immunoSEQ multiplex PCR; TCRdb keeps in-frame clones, though not all of them. Clone size and the V and J calls come from that table; the DNA yielded D and trimming. The top ten hold under 2% of the sample, which has more than 95,000 clones, more than 75% seen once.

Sequences were obtained from PBMCs. The clonotype was recovered from a woman aged 40 to 50 in good health and CMV-seronegative. The gene calls are TRBV27 and TRBJ1-2; TRBD1 is a possible D gene (5 bases). CDR3 nucleotides: TGTGCCAGCAGTTTATCCGGGGGAACTGGGTTGGGCTATGGCTACACCTTC. Translated: CASSLSGGTGLGYGYTF.